Below, 15 T cell receptor beta chains from the same sample are listed, as sequenced in a study of post-analysis software for immune sequencing data (dated by TCRdb to between 2014 and 2017). Overall study outcomes, separate from this receptor: Significantly higher frequencies in patients than in controls were found for several TRBV segments, including TRBV5-6, TRBV5-1 and TRBV20-1.

The receptor library was made with PCR. Sequenced on an Illumina HiSeq 2500. Unique molecular identifiers were incorporated into TCR beta cDNA libraries to reduce PCR and sequencing biases. TCRdb reanalyzed the raw reads on its own, using fastp at Q25 for trimming and MiXCR for clone calling, and kept in-frame beta chains. All rows with the same CDR3 protein become a single entry with the most common DNA and genes. The sample profile shows 740,000 or so distinct CDR3 sequences; roughly 58% of them were found once. The ten largest clones take up under 6% of the sample. Antigens of these TCRs are unknown. Sequencing input: blood. The receptors come from a girl aged 10 to 17 with multiple sclerosis.

This rearrangement joins TRBV20-1 to TRBJ1-5, with TRBD1 as a possible D gene (5 bases). V was trimmed by 3 bases and J by 4 bases, leaving 10 bases between them. The germline V gene has CDR1 DFQATT and CDR2 SNEGSKA (reference sequence). This CDR3 has 13 amino acids. The CDR3 DNA follows: TGCAGTGCTAGGGGGCAGGGTAATCAGCCCCAGCATTTT. Protein product: CSARGQGNQPQHF.

The CDR3 DNA sequence: TGCAGCGGCGACGCCGTCGGGAGGACTGAAGCTTTCTTT. This sequence encodes CSGDAVGRTEAFF. The chain uses TRBV29-1 and TRBJ1-1, with D uncertain. The germline V gene encodes CDR1 SQVTM and CDR2 ANQGSEA. This CDR3 has 13 residues. The V and J ends lost 7 bases and 5 bases respectively, with 17 bases between them.

The chain employs TRBV20-1 and TRBJ2-7; possibly TRBD1 for D (6 bases). The germline CDR1 and CDR2 sequences are DFQATT and SNEGSKA (reference sequence). CDR3 length: 13 amino acids. V was pared by 6 bases and J by 3 bases, with 15 bases between. The CDR3 is CSAIDRSIYEQYF. In DNA, the CDR3 is TGCAGTGCCATCGACAGGAGTATCTACGAGCAGTACTTC.

The chain carries TRBV5-1 and TRBJ2-7, with 7 bases that match TRBD2. Per germline, CDR1 SGHRS and CDR2 YFSETQ. The CDR3 sequence is 15 residues long. V shed 2 bases and J 3 bases; nucleotides not matched to a gene: 8. CDR3 DNA sequence: TGCGCCAGCAGCTTCTATGGCGGGAGAGACTACGAGCAGTACTTC. As protein: CASSFYGGRDYEQYF.

The gene calls are TRBV6-5 and TRBJ2-7; 12 bases are a match to TRBD1. The CDR3 covers 16 residues. Germline CDR1 is MNHEY and CDR2 is SVGAGI. The V segment lost 0 bases and the J segment 6 bases; nucleotides outside the gene matches: 6. The CDR3 loop reads CASSYSAGTGGFEQYF. DNA of the CDR3: TGTGCCAGCAGTTACTCCGCCGGGACAGGGGGCTTCGAGCAGTACTTC.

The V gene is TRBV9, the J gene TRBJ2-6; D ambiguous. V lost 1 base and J lost 0, with 17 bases in between. CDR3 size: 19 residues. Germline CDR1 reads SGDLS; CDR2 reads YYNGEE. The CDR3 spells CASSVRPSSLVSGANVLTF. The CDR3 DNA reads as TGTGCCAGCAGCGTAAGGCCCAGCTCCCTAGTCTCTGGGGCCAACGTCCTGACTTTC.

This chain uses TRBV20-1 with TRBJ2-5; D is perhaps TRBD2 (5 bases). The closer fit of TRBJ2-7 to the DNA end suggests the J call may be wrong. The CDR3 consists of 15 residues. CDR1 and CDR2 (germline): DFQATT, SNEGSKA (reference sequence). The CDR3 nucleotides are TGCAGTGCCGCCGGGCGCGGGCCTCGCCCCCACGAGCAGTACTTC. Residues: CSAAGRGPRPHEQYF.

This clonotype was detected only a few times. Relative to the germline gene, one junction end is altered; a read error may explain this. The chain employs TRBV15 and TRBJ2-7, with 9 bases lining up with TRBD2. Per the germline V gene, CDR1 is LNHNV and CDR2 is YYDKDF (reference sequence). The CDR3 spans 15 residues. The CDR3 region is CATSRGLAGTHEQYF. The CDR3 coding sequence is TGCGCCACCAGCAGAGGTCTAGCGGGAACCCACGAGCAGTACTTC.

This clonotype has a handful of counts. The chain uses TRBV20-1 and TRBJ2-1; no clear D gene. The germline gives CDR1 DFQATT, CDR2 SNEGSKA (reference sequence). V shed 3 bases and J shed 9 bases, with 6 bases lying between them. CDR3 length equals 10 residues. CDR3 in DNA: TGCAGTGCTAGTCACTTTGAGCAGTTCTTC. Its protein product is CSASHFEQFF.

This rearrangement joins TRBV29-1 to TRBJ2-5, with a weak D call TRBD2 (5 bases). The ends were cut back, 7 bases at V and 1 base at J, with 13 bases in the middle. The CDR3 length is 13 residues. The V gene's germline CDR1 is SQVTM and CDR2 ANQGSEA. The CDR3 region is CSAAGGLQETQYF. The CDR3 nucleotides read TGCAGCGCCGCTGGTGGACTCCAAGAGACCCAGTACTTC.

This clonotype was recorded a few times. The chain links TRBV29-1 to TRBJ2-5; 7 bases line up with TRBD1. The end of the DNA fits TRBJ2-7 better, so the J call may be wrong. Germline V CDR1 and CDR2: SQVTM, ANQGSEA. This CDR3 has 19 residues. The CDR3 DNA follows: TGCAGCGTTGAAGCCATGTTCCCGAAGACAGGGCACCCCACCTACGAGCAGTACTTC. It yields the protein CSVEAMFPKTGHPTYEQYF.

The chain couples TRBV7-3 to TRBJ1-3; D remains ambiguous. This CDR3 has 13 amino acids. Germline V CDR1 and CDR2: SGHTA, FQGTGA. V dropped 5 bases and J dropped 4 bases, with 9 bases sitting between them. The CDR3 region has the DNA TGTGCCAGCAGCGAAGCCTCCGGAAACACCATATATTTT. Its protein is CASSEASGNTIYF.

V usage is TRBV7-9 and J usage is TRBJ2-7, with TRBD1 as a possible D gene (6 bases). This CDR3 has 14 residues. CDR1 and CDR2 (germline): SEHNR, FQNEAQ (reference sequence). Between the trimmed V and J ends, which lost 5 bases and 2 bases, there was a span of 13 bases. This CDR3 reads CASSPRQATYEQYF. Here the CDR3 DNA reads TGTGCCAGCAGCCCTCGACAGGCAACCTACGAGCAGTACTTC.

V usage is TRBV4-1 and J usage is TRBJ2-6; 9 nucleotides agree with TRBD1. CDR1 is MGHRA, CDR2 YSYEKL, per germline. This CDR3 comprises 18 residues. With 1 base clipped from V and 4 bases from J, the junction kept 8 bases outside the gene matches. The CDR3 DNA reads TGCGCCAGCAGCCAAGTCCCGGGACAGGGCGCGGGGGCCAACGTCCTGACTTTC. Protein product: CASSQVPGQGAGANVLTF.

This clonotype has just one count. V gene TRBV20-1 combines with J gene TRBJ1-1; the D is unclear. From germline, CDR1 is DFQATT and CDR2 SNEGSKA (reference sequence). This CDR3 comprises 14 residues. Trimming took off 3 bases at V and 1 base at J, with 12 bases between the two ends. CDR3 region: CSARQDRQNTEAFF. The CDR3 nucleotides are TGCAGTGCTAGGCAGGACCGTCAGAACACTGAAGCTTTCTTT.